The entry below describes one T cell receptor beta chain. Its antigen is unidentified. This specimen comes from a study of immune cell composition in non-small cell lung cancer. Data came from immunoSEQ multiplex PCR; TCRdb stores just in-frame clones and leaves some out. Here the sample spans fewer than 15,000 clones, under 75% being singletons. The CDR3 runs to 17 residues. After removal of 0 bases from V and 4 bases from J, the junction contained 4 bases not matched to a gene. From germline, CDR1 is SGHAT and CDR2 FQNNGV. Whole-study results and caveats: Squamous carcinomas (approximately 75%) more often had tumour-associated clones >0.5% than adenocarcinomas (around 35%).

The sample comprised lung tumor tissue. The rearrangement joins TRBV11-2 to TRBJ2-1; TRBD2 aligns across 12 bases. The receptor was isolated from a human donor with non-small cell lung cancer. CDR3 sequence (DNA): TGTGCCAGCAGCTTAGATAGGACTAGCGGGGCTTACAATGAGCAGTTCTTC. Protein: CASSLDRTSGAYNEQFF.